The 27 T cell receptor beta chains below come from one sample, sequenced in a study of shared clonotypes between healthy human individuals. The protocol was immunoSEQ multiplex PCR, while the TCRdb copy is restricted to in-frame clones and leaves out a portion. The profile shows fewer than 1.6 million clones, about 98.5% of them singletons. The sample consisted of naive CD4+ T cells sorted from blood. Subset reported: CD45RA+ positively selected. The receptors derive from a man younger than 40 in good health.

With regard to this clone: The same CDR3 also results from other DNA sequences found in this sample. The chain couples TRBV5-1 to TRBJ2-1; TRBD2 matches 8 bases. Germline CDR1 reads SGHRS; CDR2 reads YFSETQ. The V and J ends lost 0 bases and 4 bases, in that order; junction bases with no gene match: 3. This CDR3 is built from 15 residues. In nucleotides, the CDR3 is TGCGCCAGCAGCTTGGCGCCTAGCGGGTACAATGAGCAGTTCTTC. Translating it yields CASSLAPSGYNEQFF.

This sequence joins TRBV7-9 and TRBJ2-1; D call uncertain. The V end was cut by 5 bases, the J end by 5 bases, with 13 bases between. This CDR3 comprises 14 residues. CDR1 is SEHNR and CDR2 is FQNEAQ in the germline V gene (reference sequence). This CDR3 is CASSPSGANNEQFF. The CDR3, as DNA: TGTGCCAGCAGCCCCAGTGGAGCAAACAATGAGCAGTTCTTC.

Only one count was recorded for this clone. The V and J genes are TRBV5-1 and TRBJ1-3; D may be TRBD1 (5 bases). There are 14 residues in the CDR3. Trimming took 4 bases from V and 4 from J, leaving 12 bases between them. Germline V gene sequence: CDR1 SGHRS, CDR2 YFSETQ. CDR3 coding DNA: TGCGCCAGCAGCGGGGGACGGTTAGGAAACACCATATATTTT. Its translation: CASSGGRLGNTIYF. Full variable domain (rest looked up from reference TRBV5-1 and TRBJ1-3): KAGVTQTPRYLIKTRGQQVTLSCSPISGHRSVSWYQQTPGQGLQFLFEYFSETQRNKGNFPGRFSGRQFSNSRSEMNVSTLELGDSALYLCASSGGRLGNTIYFGEGSWLTVV.

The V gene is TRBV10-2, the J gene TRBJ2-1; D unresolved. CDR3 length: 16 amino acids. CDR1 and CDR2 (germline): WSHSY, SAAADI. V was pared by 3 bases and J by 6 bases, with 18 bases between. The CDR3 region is CASSEKSGLGSNEQFF. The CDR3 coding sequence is TGCGCCAGCAGTGAAAAGAGTGGGCTTGGATCCAATGAGCAGTTCTTC.

CDR3 amino acids: CASSELTSGRAQFF. The CDR3 bases are TGTGCCAGCAGTGAACTGACTAGCGGGAGGGCTCAGTTCTTC. The chain carries TRBV6-1 and TRBJ2-1; 14 bases align to TRBD2. Germline CDR1 MNHNS, CDR2 SASEGT. The CDR3 has 14 amino acids. V was clipped by 2 bases and J by 13 bases; unmatched bases: 4.

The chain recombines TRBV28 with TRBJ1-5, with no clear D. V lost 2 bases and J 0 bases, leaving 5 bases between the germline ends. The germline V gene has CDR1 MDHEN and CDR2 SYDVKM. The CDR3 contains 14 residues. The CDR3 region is CASSLEVSNQPQHF. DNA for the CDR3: TGTGCCAGCAGTTTAGAGGTTAGCAATCAGCCCCAGCATTTT. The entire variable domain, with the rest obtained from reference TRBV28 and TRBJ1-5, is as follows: DVKVTQSSRYLVKRTGEKVFLECVQDMDHENMFWYRQDPGLGLRLIYFSYDVKMKEKGDIPEGYSVSREKKERFSLILESASTNQTSMYLCASSLEVSNQPQHFGDGTRLSIL.

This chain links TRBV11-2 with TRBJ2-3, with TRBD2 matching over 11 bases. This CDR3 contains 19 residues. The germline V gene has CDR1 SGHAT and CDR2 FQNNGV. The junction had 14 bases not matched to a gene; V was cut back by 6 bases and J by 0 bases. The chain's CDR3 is CASRPGHWTSGRSTDTQYF. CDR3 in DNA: TGTGCCAGCAGACCGGGACACTGGACTAGCGGGCGAAGCACAGATACGCAGTATTTT.

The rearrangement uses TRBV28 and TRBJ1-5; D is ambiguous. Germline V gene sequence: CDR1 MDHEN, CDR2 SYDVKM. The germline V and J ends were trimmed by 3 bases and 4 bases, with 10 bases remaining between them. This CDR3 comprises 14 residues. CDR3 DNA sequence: TGTGCCAGCAGTTTGGATCCGAGGAATCAGCCCCAGCATTTT. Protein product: CASSLDPRNQPQHF.

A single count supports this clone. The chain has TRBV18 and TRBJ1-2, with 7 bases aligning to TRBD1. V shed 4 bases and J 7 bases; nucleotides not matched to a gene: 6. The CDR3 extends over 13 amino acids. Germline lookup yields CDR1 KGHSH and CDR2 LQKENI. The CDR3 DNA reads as TGTGCCAGCTCACAGGGACAGCCCCGTGGCTACACCTTC. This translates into CASSQGQPRGYTF.

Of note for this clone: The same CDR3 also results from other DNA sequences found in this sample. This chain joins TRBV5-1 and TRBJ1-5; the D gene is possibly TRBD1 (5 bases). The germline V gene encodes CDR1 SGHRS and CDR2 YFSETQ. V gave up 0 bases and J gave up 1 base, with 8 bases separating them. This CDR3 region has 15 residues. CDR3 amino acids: CASSLEGTSNQPQHF. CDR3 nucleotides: TGCGCCAGCAGCTTGGAGGGGACGAGCAATCAGCCCCAGCATTTT.

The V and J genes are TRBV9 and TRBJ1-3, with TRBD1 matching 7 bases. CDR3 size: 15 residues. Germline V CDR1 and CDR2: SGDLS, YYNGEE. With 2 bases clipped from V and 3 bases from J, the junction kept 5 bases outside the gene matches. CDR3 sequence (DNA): TGTGCCAGCAGCGTTCGACAGGGACTTGGAAACACCATATATTTT. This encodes CASSVRQGLGNTIYF.

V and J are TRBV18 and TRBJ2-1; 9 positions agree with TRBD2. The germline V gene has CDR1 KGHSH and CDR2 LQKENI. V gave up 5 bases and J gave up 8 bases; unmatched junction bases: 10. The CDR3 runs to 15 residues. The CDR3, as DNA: TGTGCCAGCTCATCCTTAGCGGGAGAATCGTATGAGCAGTTCTTC. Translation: CASSSLAGESYEQFF.

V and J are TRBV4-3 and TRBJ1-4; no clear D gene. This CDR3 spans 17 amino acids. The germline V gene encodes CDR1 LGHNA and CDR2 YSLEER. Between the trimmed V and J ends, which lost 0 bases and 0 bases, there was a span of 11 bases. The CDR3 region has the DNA TGCGCCAGCAGCCAAGATTGGGCGAGGGCAACTAATGAAAAACTGTTTTTT. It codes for CASSQDWARATNEKLFF.

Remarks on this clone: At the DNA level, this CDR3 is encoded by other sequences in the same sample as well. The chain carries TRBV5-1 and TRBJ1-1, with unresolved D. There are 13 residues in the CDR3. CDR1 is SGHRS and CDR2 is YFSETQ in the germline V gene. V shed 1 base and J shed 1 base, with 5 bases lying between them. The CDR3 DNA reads TGCGCCAGCAGCTTGCGTCAGAACACTGAAGCTTTCTTT. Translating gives CASSLRQNTEAFF. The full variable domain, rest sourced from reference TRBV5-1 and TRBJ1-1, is KAGVTQTPRYLIKTRGQQVTLSCSPISGHRSVSWYQQTPGQGLQFLFEYFSETQRNKGNFPGRFSGRQFSNSRSEMNVSTLELGDSALYLCASSLRQNTEAFFGQGTRLTVV.

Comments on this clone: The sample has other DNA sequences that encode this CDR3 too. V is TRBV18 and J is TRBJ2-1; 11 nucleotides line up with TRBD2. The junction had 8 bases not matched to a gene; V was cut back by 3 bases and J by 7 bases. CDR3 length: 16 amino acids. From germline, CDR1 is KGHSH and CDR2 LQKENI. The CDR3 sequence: CASSPLGLAGGNEQFF. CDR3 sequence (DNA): TGTGCCAGCTCACCTCTGGGGCTAGCGGGAGGAAATGAGCAGTTCTTC.

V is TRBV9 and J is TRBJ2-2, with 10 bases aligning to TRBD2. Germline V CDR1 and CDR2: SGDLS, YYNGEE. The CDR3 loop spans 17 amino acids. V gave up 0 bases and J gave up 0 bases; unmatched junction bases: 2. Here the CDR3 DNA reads TGTGCCAGCAGCGTAGTACTAGCGGGAACGAACACCGGGGAGCTGTTTTTT. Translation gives CASSVVLAGTNTGELFF.

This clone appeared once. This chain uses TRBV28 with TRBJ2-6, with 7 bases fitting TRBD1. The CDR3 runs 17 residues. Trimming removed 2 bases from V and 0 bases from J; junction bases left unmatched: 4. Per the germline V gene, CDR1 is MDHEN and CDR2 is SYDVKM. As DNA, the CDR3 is TGTGCCAGCAGTTTACGGACAGGCGGCTCTGGGGCCAACGTCCTGACTTTC. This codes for CASSLRTGGSGANVLTF.

The CDR3 sequence is CASSPLLRNIYEQYF. CDR3 coding DNA: TGTGCCAGCTCACCGCTCCTAAGAAATATCTACGAGCAGTACTTC. V is TRBV18 and J is TRBJ2-7; D is uncertain. CDR1 is KGHSH, CDR2 LQKENI, per germline. The CDR3 extends over 15 amino acids. Trimming pared 3 bases from V and 3 bases from J, leaving 15 bases between.

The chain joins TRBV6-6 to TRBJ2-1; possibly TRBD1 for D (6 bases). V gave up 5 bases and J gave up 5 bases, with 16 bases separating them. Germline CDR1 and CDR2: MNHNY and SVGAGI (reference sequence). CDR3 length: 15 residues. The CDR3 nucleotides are TGTGCCAGCAGTCCCCTCCACAGGGTGAACAATGAGCAGTTCTTC. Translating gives CASSPLHRVNNEQFF.

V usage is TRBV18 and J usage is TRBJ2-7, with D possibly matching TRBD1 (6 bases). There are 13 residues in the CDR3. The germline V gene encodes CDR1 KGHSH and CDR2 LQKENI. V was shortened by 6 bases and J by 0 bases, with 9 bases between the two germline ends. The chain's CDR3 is CASSRTDSYEQYF. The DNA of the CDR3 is TGTGCCAGCTCTAGGACAGACTCCTACGAGCAGTACTTC. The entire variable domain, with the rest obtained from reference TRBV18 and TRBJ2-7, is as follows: NAGVMQNPRHLVRRRGQEARLRCSPMKGHSHVYWYRQLPEEGLKFMVYLQKENIIDESGMPKERFSAEFPKEGPSILRIQQVVRGDSAAYFCASSRTDSYEQYFGPGTRLTVT.

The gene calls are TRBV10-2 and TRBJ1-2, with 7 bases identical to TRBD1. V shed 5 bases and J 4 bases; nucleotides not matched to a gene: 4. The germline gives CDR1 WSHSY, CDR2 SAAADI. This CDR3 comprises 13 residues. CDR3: CASSLDRAYGYTF. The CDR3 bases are TGCGCCAGCAGTCTCGACAGGGCCTATGGCTACACCTTC.

This chain's CDR3 is CASSLVGQGQDGYTF. The DNA for the CDR3 is TGTGCCAGCAGCTTGGTAGGACAGGGACAGGATGGCTACACCTTC. J is TRBJ1-2 and V is TRBV5-4; 8 nucleotides match TRBD1. The V segment lost 0 bases and the J segment 6 bases; nucleotides outside the gene matches: 7. Per the germline V gene, CDR1 is SGHNT and CDR2 is YYREEE (reference sequence). The CDR3 has 15 amino acids.

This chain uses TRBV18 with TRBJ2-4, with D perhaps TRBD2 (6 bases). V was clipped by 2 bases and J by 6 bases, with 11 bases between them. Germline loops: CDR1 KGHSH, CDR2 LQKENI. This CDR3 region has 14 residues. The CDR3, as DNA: TGTGCCAGCTCACCATTATCGGGGGTAAACATTCAGTACTTC. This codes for CASSPLSGVNIQYF.

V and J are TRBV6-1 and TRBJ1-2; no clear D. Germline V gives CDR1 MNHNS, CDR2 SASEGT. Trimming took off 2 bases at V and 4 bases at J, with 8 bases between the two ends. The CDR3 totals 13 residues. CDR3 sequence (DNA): TGTGCCAGCAGTGAACGGGGAGGCTATGGCTACACCTTC. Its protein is CASSERGGYGYTF.

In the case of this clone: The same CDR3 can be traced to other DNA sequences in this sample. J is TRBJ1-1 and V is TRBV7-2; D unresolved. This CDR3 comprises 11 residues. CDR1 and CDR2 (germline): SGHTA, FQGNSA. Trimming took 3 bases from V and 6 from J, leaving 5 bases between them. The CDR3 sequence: CASSLRAEAFF. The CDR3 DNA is TGTGCCAGCAGCTTGAGGGCTGAAGCTTTCTTT.

The CDR3 reads CASSSLPIRGRGKEQYF. The DNA of the CDR3 is TGTGCCAGCAGCTCACTTCCGATCCGAGGCAGGGGGAAAGAGCAGTACTTC. The genes are TRBV11-2 and TRBJ2-7, with 7 bases lining up with TRBD1. V lost 4 bases to trimming and J lost 7 bases; unmatched junction nucleotides: 19. Germline-derived CDR1 and CDR2 are SGHAT and FQNNGV. The CDR3 runs 17 residues.

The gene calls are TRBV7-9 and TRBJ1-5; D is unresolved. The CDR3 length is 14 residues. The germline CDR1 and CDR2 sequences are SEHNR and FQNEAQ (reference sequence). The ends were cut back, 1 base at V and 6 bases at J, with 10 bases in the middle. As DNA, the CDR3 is TGTGCCAGCAGCTTAGGAGGCGTTGTTCAGCCCCAGCATTTT. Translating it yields CASSLGGVVQPQHF.